This passage covers 25 T cell receptor beta chains from one sample sequenced in a study of tissue T cells after allogeneic stem cell transplantation. TCRdb's table, derived via immunoSEQ multiplex PCR, lists solely in-frame clones and lacks some. The profile shows approximately 3,300 clones, under 70% of them singletons. Sample: tissue from the right colon, taken at autopsy. Receptors were obtained from a male donor older than 55 with lung cancer.

There are a few counts of this clone. The chain is built from TRBV10-1 and TRBJ2-2; tentative D call: TRBD2 (5 bases). The CDR3 is 13 amino acids. Trimming took off 5 bases at V and 5 bases at J, with 9 bases between the two ends. The germline V gene has CDR1 WNHNN and CDR2 SYGVQD (reference sequence). In nucleotides, the CDR3 is TGCGCCAGCAGTCCGGGATCTACCGGGGAGCTGTTTTTT. Its translation is CASSPGSTGELFF.

The chain joins TRBV4-3 to TRBJ2-3; 11 positions match TRBD2. CDR1 is LGHNA, CDR2 YSLEER, per germline. The CDR3 has 16 amino acids. The J segment lost 5 bases and the V segment lost 4 bases, leaving 8 bases of the junction unmatched. CDR3 coding DNA: TGCGCCAGCAGCCTCCTTAGCGGGGGGGCCGGAGATACGCAGTATTTT. The encoded protein is CASSLLSGGAGDTQYF.

The chain employs TRBV19 and TRBJ1-4, with TRBD1 matching 9 bases. V was clipped by 5 bases and J by 4 bases; unmatched bases: 5. The CDR3 length is 15 residues. CDR1 and CDR2 from the germline V gene are LNHDA and SQIVND (reference sequence). The chain's CDR3 is CASSPYRGLNEKLFF. In DNA form, the CDR3 reads TGTGCCAGTAGTCCCTACAGGGGGCTTAATGAAAAACTGTTTTTT.

The rearrangement joins TRBV30 to TRBJ1-5; no clear D gene. V lost 1 base and J lost 0, with 13 bases in between. Germline assignment: CDR1 GTSNPN and CDR2 SVGIG (reference sequence). The CDR3 length is 16 residues. CDR3 sequence (DNA): TGTGCCTGGAGTGCCTGGGATCCGTATAGCAATCAGCCCCAGCATTTT. Its translation is CAWSAWDPYSNQPQHF.

This sequence joins TRBV9 and TRBJ2-7; D is possibly TRBD2 (5 bases). CDR3 length: 13 amino acids. The V end lost 3 bases, the J end lost 6 bases, and 13 bases lay between the germline ends. Germline CDR1 SGDLS, CDR2 YYNGEE. Here the CDR3 reads CASSASPRAEQYF. CDR3 DNA: TGTGCCAGCAGCGCCTCTCCGAGGGCCGAGCAGTACTTC.

The rearrangement uses TRBV5-1 and TRBJ1-4; possible D gene TRBD1, 5 bases. Germline V gene data show CDR1 as SGHRS and CDR2 as YFSETQ. The V gene lost 4 bases and the J gene lost 8 bases, with 15 bases spanning the gap. This CDR3 region has 14 residues. Here the CDR3 reads CASSPKGQDEKLFF. The CDR3 DNA reads as TGCGCCAGCAGCCCTAAGGGGCAGGACGAAAAACTGTTTTTT.

V is TRBV10-3 and J is TRBJ2-1; TRBD1 matches at 7 bases. The J segment lost 6 bases and the V segment lost 10 bases, leaving 15 bases of the junction unmatched. The length of the CDR3 is 15 residues. CDR1 is ENHRY, CDR2 SYGVKD, per germline. Here the CDR3 DNA reads TGTGCCACCTCGACCGCAGGACAGGCCATCAATGAGCAGTTCTTC. Residues: CATSTAGQAINEQFF.

V is TRBV4-1 and J is TRBJ1-1, with TRBD1 identical over 9 bases. Germline loops: CDR1 MGHRA, CDR2 YSYEKL. There are 15 residues in the CDR3. V was clipped by 5 bases and J by 3 bases; unmatched bases: 7. The CDR3 loop reads CASSTGQGTYTEAFF. The CDR3 DNA is TGCGCCAGCAGCACCGGACAGGGGACGTACACTGAAGCTTTCTTT.

The chain couples TRBV21-1 to TRBJ2-5; no DNA check was done on the table's D call, TRBD2. TRBV21-1 is given as a pseudogene. CDR3 length: 19 residues. The chain's CDR3 is CASSKGHIAGVSREETQYF. CDR3 DNA: TGTGCCAGCAGCAAAGGTCACATAGCGGGGGTGTCCAGGGAGGAGACCCAGTACTTC.

The chain combines TRBV19 with TRBJ2-1; possible D gene TRBD1, 6 bases. Germline CDR1 LNHDA, CDR2 SQIVND (reference sequence). This CDR3 region has 14 residues. The V end was cut by 1 base, the J end by 9 bases, with 13 bases between. CDR3 amino acids: CASSIAGQRSEQFF. Written as DNA, the CDR3 is TGTGCCAGTAGTATAGCAGGACAGCGGAGTGAGCAGTTCTTC.

The chain links TRBV11-1 to TRBJ2-5; weak D call: TRBD1 (6 bases). Trimming pared 3 bases from V and 5 bases from J, leaving 16 bases between. Looked up from germline, CDR1 is SGHAT and CDR2 is FQDESV (reference sequence). The length of the CDR3 is 15 residues. CDR3 bases: TGTGCCAGCAGCTTCAAACAGGGTAGTTCGGAGACCCAGTACTTC. This gives the protein CASSFKQGSSETQYF.

In its sample, this clone was seen once. CDR3 in DNA: TGTGCCAGCAGCACCAGGAGAGGGGCCGCCGAGACCCAGTACTTC. It translates to CASSTRRGAAETQYF. This chain joins TRBV5-4 and TRBJ2-5; tentatively, D is TRBD1 or TRBD2 (5 bases each). CDR1 SGHNT and CDR2 YYREEE come from the germline V gene (reference sequence). This CDR3 is built from 15 residues. Trimming cost V 4 bases and J 5 bases, with 18 bases left between them.

The chain employs TRBV2 and TRBJ1-4; possible D gene TRBD1, 6 bases. Trimming took 6 bases from V and 3 from J, leaving 11 bases between them. The CDR3 covers 14 residues. Per the germline V gene, CDR1 is SNHLY and CDR2 is FYNNEI. In DNA, the CDR3 is TGTGCCAGCAGGGTTACAGGGCCTAATGAAAAACTGTTTTTT. Translated: CASRVTGPNEKLFF. The variable domain in full, with the rest retrieved from reference TRBV2 and TRBJ1-4, is EPEVTQTPSHQVTQMGQEVILRCVPISNHLYFYWYRQILGQKVEFLVSFYNNEISEKSEIFDDQFSVERPDGSNFTLKIRSTKLEDSAMYFCASRVTGPNEKLFFGSGTQLSVL.

V and J are TRBV2 and TRBJ2-3, with 14 bases lining up with TRBD2. Germline assignment: CDR1 SNHLY and CDR2 FYNNEI. V was pared by 3 bases and J by 1 base, with 0 bases of the junction left unmatched. This CDR3 is built from 16 residues. The CDR3: CASSEGLAGGTDTQYF. The CDR3 DNA reads TGTGCCAGCAGTGAGGGACTAGCGGGGGGCACAGATACGCAGTATTTT.

This clone occurred a few times. The chain uses TRBV28 and TRBJ1-1; TRBD1 matches at 9 bases. CDR1 is MDHEN and CDR2 is SYDVKM in the germline V gene. The CDR3 loop spans 13 amino acids. J was trimmed by 6 bases and V by 5 bases; bases with no gene match: 4. The CDR3 spells CASSLTGGAEAFF. The CDR3, as DNA: TGTGCCAGCAGTCTGACAGGGGGAGCTGAAGCTTTCTTT.

The table lists this clone with a count of one. The rearrangement links TRBV18 to TRBJ2-2, with 7 bases matching TRBD1. Trimming took 6 bases from V and 2 from J; bases not matched to a gene: 6. The length of the CDR3 is 15 residues. Germline assignment: CDR1 KGHSH and CDR2 LQKENI. The CDR3 protein is CASSRQGLNTGELFF. In nucleotides, the CDR3 is TGTGCCAGCTCGCGACAGGGATTAAACACCGGGGAGCTGTTTTTT.

This chain uses TRBV6-8 with TRBJ1-2; D possibly corresponds to TRBD1 (5 bases). CDR1 is MNHGY, CDR2 SAAAGT, per germline. The CDR3 is made up of 15 amino acids. The V end was cut by 5 bases, the J end by 1 base, with 14 bases between. In nucleotides, the CDR3 is TGTGCCAGCAGTCCATCCCAGGGAGTTAACTATGGCTACACCTTC. This sequence encodes CASSPSQGVNYGYTF.

This chain uses TRBV28 with TRBJ2-7; tentative D call: TRBD1 (5 bases). CDR3 length: 15 amino acids. CDR1 and CDR2 (germline): MDHEN, SYDVKM. V lost 2 bases and J 5 bases, leaving 16 bases between the germline ends. CDR3 in amino acids: CASSLDRTLRDEQYF. The CDR3 coding sequence is TGTGCCAGCAGTTTAGACAGAACCCTTCGGGACGAGCAGTACTTC.

The chain uses TRBV7-2 and TRBJ2-7, with D unresolved. V was trimmed by 5 bases and J by 1 base, leaving 3 bases between them. The length of the CDR3 is 11 residues. Germline loops: CDR1 SGHTA, CDR2 FQGNSA. The CDR3 protein is CASSRSYEQYF. The CDR3 nucleotides read TGTGCCAGCAGCCGTTCCTACGAGCAGTACTTC.

The V and J genes are TRBV9 and TRBJ2-2; D gene unclear. Trimming left V 0 bases short and J 2 bases short, with 8 bases between. CDR1 SGDLS and CDR2 YYNGEE come from the germline V gene. The CDR3 contains 15 residues. CDR3 protein: CASSVAESNTGELFF. The CDR3 DNA follows: TGTGCCAGCAGCGTAGCTGAGTCTAACACCGGGGAGCTGTTTTTT.

The V call is TRBV11-2, the J call TRBJ2-3; D is unresolved. This CDR3 has 16 residues. Between the trimmed V and J ends, which lost 3 bases and 0 bases, there was a span of 13 bases. Germline values: CDR1 SGHAT, CDR2 FQNNGV. DNA of the CDR3: TGTGCCAGCAGCTTGGGCCCACAGTCTAGCACAGATACGCAGTATTTT. It translates to CASSLGPQSSTDTQYF.

This clone has a handful of counts. This chain connects TRBV7-8 to TRBJ1-5; D is unresolved. Germline CDR1 SGHVS, CDR2 FQNEAQ. The length of the CDR3 is 15 residues. Trimming took 2 bases from V and 0 from J, leaving 8 bases between them. In DNA, the CDR3 is TGTGCCAGCAGCTTATTGGAGTTTAGCAATCAGCCCCAGCATTTT. Its protein is CASSLLEFSNQPQHF. The full variable domain, with the rest looked up from reference TRBV7-8 and TRBJ1-5, is GAGVSQSPRYKVAKRGQDVALRCDPISGHVSLFWYQQALGQGPEFLTYFQNEAQLDKSGLPSDRFFAERPEGSVSTLKIQRTQQEDSAVYLCASSLLEFSNQPQHFGDGTRLSIL.

The CDR3 sequence: CASSPEGAIYEQYF. In DNA, the CDR3 is TGTGCCAGCAGTCCCGAGGGGGCCATATACGAGCAGTACTTC. This sequence joins TRBV2 and TRBJ2-7, with 7 bases identical to TRBD1. Germline V lookup: CDR1 SNHLY, CDR2 FYNNEI. V shed 5 bases, J shed 4 bases, and the junction held 8 bases outside the gene matches. The CDR3 runs to 14 residues.

This clone was found a few times. V is TRBV27 and J is TRBJ1-1, with 11 bases aligning to TRBD1. CDR3 length: 14 residues. Trimming took 3 bases from V and 4 from J; bases not matched to a gene: 1. CDR1 and CDR2 (germline): MNHEY, SMNVEV (reference sequence). CDR3 region: CASSFGTGGTEAFF. CDR3 sequence (DNA): TGTGCCAGCAGTTTTGGGACAGGGGGCACTGAAGCTTTCTTT.

V gene TRBV6-5 combines with J gene TRBJ1-5; D unclear. The CDR3 contains 13 residues. Trimming left V 8 bases short and J 5 bases short, with 13 bases between. Per the germline V gene, CDR1 is MNHEY and CDR2 is SVGAGI. The CDR3 region is CASSRTVDQPQHF. CDR3 bases: TGTGCCAGCTCCCGGACCGTTGATCAGCCCCAGCATTTT.